The sequence of this T cell receptor (beta chain) was determined in a study of blood T cell repertoires in COVID-19 (dated by TCRdb to 2019 to 2021). About the full investigation: Collaborator samples came from the United States, Italy and Spain and covered acute and convalescent phases of COVID-19. The repertoires were released in a freely available public database meant as a resource for research on the immune response to SARS-CoV-2. HLA class I and class II types, where available, came from metadata supplied by the sample provider rather than from assay-based typing. The dataset comprised deeply sampled blood TCRbeta repertoires from subjects exposed to, actively infected with, or recovered from COVID-19. Nearly every sample came with metadata listing a de-identified subject ID, COVID-19 status, age in years and sex. Samples were obtained from the ongoing ImmuneRACE study (first 160 participants) and from some 1,200 subjects provided by 6 global collaborators. The material from the prospective study consisted of cDNA or gDNA derived from T cells, B-cell-depleted T cells, or PBMCs.

Study-wide conclusions, independent of this receptor: How much clinical and demographic metadata was included differed by source and by participant, and the metadata was provided uncurated.

This clone was observed a single time. What antigen it recognizes has not been identified. The input lacks base qualities; no much larger clone sits a single base away. Germline trimming: 2 bases from V, 5 bases from J; junction bases outside gene matches: 5. Measured from the cysteine to the phenylalanine, the CDR3 is 15 residues long. Only the CDR3 region is kept as DNA, spanning 45 bases read in frame from base 1. CDR1 and CDR2 are read off the germline V gene as MNHEY and SVGAGI. In the prospective study, participants were about 18 to 100 years old, resided in fewer than 25 geographic areas of the United States, and were enrolled through a virtual design. In the prospective study, cohorts were assigned on the basis of participant-reported clinical history obtained from a screening survey and a study questionnaire. Mobile phlebotomists in the prospective study collected whole blood, serum and a nasopharyngeal or oropharyngeal swab from every participant. Participants in the prospective study had the option to provide additional blood draws and questionnaires over an approximately 2-month period. Before DNA extraction, prospective study blood samples were shipped either frozen or at room temperature.

TCRbeta CDR3 regions were amplified from genomic DNA using the immunoSEQ Assay, a bias-controlled multiplex PCR. The study's own analysis went as follows. The number of nucleated cells in each sample was estimated by amplification of reference gene primers within the assay. To quantify the absolute abundance of each unique TCRbeta CDR3 rearrangement, sequence reads were collapsed and filtered. For each sample, productive Simpson clonality was calculated as the square root of Simpson's diversity index over productive rearrangements. As stored in TCRdb, this immuneACCESS dataset retains in-frame rearrangements with V and J assigned. A fraction of the clones does not appear; measured against another copy, unresolved V genes explain less than half of the discrepancy, and the remainder lacks a known reason. D and trimming were read from the DNA, whereas the V and J calls and clone size are those reported in that table. Within this sample are some 150,000 clones, with around four fifths of them counted one time only. The ten largest clonotypes hold 3.6% of the sample.

This sequence was found in a woman aged 45-65 years in a cohort exposed to, infected with or recovered from COVID-19 (not recorded which). Recombination connected TRBV6-5 to TRBJ2-7; 11 nucleotides in the junction match TRBD2. The sequenced sample was PBMCs or T cells enriched from blood (not recorded which). The DNA sequence is given as TGTGCCAGCAGTTACCCGACTAGCGGGATCGACGAGCAGTACTTC. Its product reads: CASSYPTSGIDEQYF.